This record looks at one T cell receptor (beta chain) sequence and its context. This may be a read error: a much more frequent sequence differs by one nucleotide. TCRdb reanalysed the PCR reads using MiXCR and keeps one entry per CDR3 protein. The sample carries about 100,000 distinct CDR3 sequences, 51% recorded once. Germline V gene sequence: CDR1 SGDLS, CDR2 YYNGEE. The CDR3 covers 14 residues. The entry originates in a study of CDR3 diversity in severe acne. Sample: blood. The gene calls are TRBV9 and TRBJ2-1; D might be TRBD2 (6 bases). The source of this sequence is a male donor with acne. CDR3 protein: CTSSVGTANNEQFF. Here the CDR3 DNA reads TGTACCAGCAGCGTGGGGACTGCCAACAATGAGCAGTTCTTC. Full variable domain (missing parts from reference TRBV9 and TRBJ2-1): DSGVTQTPKHLITATGQRVTLRCSPRSGDLSVYWYQQSLDQGLQFLIQYYNGEERAKGNILERFSAQQFPDLHSELNLSSLELGDSALYFCTSSVGTANNEQFFGPGTRLTVL.